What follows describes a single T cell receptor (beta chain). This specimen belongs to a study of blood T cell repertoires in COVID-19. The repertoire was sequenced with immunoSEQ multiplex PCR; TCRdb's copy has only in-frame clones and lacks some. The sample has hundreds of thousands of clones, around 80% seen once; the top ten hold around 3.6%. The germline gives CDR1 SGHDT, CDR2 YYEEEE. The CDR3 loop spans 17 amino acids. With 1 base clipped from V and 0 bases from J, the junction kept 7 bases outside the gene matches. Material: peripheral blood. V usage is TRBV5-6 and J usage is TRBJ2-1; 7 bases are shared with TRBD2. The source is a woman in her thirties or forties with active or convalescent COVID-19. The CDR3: CASSLKGTTRSYNEQFF. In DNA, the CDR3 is TGTGCCAGCAGCTTGAAGGGGACTACCCGCTCCTACAATGAGCAGTTCTTC.